This T cell receptor (beta chain) was documented in a study of response to subunit inactivated influenza vaccine (dated by TCRdb to 2016 to 2019). General notes on the study: Deep quantitative T cell receptor repertoire profiling was used in the study to track responses to a trivalent subunit inactivated influenza vaccine.

This clonotype has more than one count but fewer than ten. Its antigen is not yet known. No base-level quality is on record; no much larger clone is a single base apart. To prepare the library, RT-PCR was applied. The sequencing machine was an Illumina HiSeq 2500. TCRdb applied fastp at Q25 and MiXCR to the public reads, then kept only in-frame beta chains. Rows with a matching CDR3 protein are joined into one entry that keeps the most common DNA and genes. The sample yields hundreds of thousands of distinct CDR3 sequences; 11% were counted once. More than 10% of the sample is taken by the ten largest. CDR1 LGHNA and CDR2 YNFKEQ are derived from the germline V gene. The CDR3 contains 13 residues, cysteine and phenylalanine counted. Just the 39-base CDR3 DNA is kept, in frame starting at base 1. The junction shows trimming of 4 bases on V and 8 bases on J, plus 12 bases between the germline ends. The time point label, read with the paper, signifies: around 47 days after influenza vaccine administration.

Beyond this particular receptor, the publication reports: The authors proposed that each seasonal influenza vaccination may bring in only a limited number of new T cells.

This specimen was PBMCs from blood, taken about 40 days after vaccination. The chain is assembled from TRBV4-2 and TRBJ2-1; a tentative D call is TRBD1 (6 bases match). The receptor's source is a man aged 50-59 years who received an inactivated influenza vaccine. Donor details come from another sample of the same person, matched by shared clones. For the CDR3, the sequence is CASSLTGLDEQFF. In nucleotide form, the sequence is TGTGCCAGCAGCCTCACAGGGCTCGATGAGCAGTTCTTC.